This note documents a single T cell receptor (beta chain) sequence. This specimen belongs to a study of sequential checkpoint blockade in melanoma. As for the study in general: Randomization was 1:1 between first-line nivolumab→ipilimumab and ipilimumab→nivolumab. Maintenance nivolumab came after either treatment sequence.

The CDR3 extends over 14 amino acids. Germline V gene sequence: CDR1 SGHAT, CDR2 FQNNGV. V gave up 10 bases and J gave up 7 bases, with 19 bases separating them. Sequencing was performed with immunoSEQ multiplex PCR; in TCRdb, only in-frame clones are kept and a portion is missing. The repertoire holds approximately 3,300 clones, roughly three fifths seen once, with 20% to 25% in the top ten. As for treatment: randomized to nivolumab then ipilimumab (arm A) or the reverse (arm B). PBMC sorting kept live CD3+CD8+ cells without CD19 or CD56. This specimen was CD8+ T cells sorted from blood (inferred from file names), taken from a patient given nivolumab and ipilimumab in sequence. The chain has TRBV11-2 and TRBJ2-2; the D gene is possibly TRBD1 (7 bases). The sequence came from a human donor with melanoma. CDR3 amino acids: CATGGHAGIGELFF. DNA for the CDR3: TGTGCCACAGGGGGGCACGCGGGAATCGGGGAGCTGTTTTTT.